This T cell receptor beta chain was recorded in a study of blood T cell repertoires in COVID-19. Some clones are missing from TCRdb's copy, which holds only in-frame ones; the method was immunoSEQ multiplex PCR. The sample shows fewer than 250,000 clones, approximately 80% of them seen only once. This CDR3 has 17 residues. With 2 bases clipped from V and 3 bases from J, the junction kept 9 bases outside the gene matches. Germline V CDR1 and CDR2: MGHRA, YSYEKL. This clone was detected a few times. Sample: PBMCs or T cells enriched from blood (not recorded which). The TCR originated in a woman aged 50 to 65 with acute COVID-19. V and J are TRBV4-1 and TRBJ2-7, with 11 positions matching TRBD1. The CDR3 DNA follows: TGCGCCAGCAGCCAACATCACCGGGACAGGGGGTTCTACGAGCAGTACTTC. It is translated as CASSQHHRDRGFYEQYF.